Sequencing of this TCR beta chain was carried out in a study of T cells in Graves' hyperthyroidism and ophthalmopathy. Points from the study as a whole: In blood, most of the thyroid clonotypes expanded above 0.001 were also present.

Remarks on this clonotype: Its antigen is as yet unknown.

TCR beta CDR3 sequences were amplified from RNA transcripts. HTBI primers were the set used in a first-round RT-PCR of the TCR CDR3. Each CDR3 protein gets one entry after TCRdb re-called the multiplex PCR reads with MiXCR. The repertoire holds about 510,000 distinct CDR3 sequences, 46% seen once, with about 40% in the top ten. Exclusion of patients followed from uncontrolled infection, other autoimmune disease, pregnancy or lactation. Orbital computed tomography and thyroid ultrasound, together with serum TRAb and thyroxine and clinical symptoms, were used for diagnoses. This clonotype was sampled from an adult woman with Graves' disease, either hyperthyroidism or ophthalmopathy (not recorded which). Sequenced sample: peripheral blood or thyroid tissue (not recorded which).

CDR3 sequence reads: CASSITRSNQPQHF. The CDR3 DNA sequence: TGTGCCAGTAGTATAACCAGGAGCAATCAGCCCCAGCATTTT. The chain carries TRBV19 and TRBJ1-5; unclear D gene. Between the trimmed V and J ends, which lost 2 bases and 1 base, there was a span of 6 bases. CDR1 LNHDA and CDR2 SQIVND come from the germline V gene (reference sequence). The CDR3 has 14 amino acids.